The TCR beta chain described here comes from a study of CXCR3-negative and CXCR3-positive naive CD8 T cells. Concerning this clonotype: Its target is not known.

Study-wide findings and caveats: After cryopreservation, expression of CXCR3 was partially reduced, and most assays were run with fresh PBMCs. CXCR3-expressing naive cells carried TRB CDR3s more hydrophobic than those of CXCR3-negative naive cells. In both naive subsets diversity was comparably high, whereas memory CD8+ cells showed much lower diversity.

cDNA libraries for TRB were generated by 5' RACE incorporating UMI labels. Reprocessing the 5' RACE reads, TCRdb reports a single entry for every CDR3 protein and omits DNA. This listing includes more than 80,000 distinct CDR3 sequences. Every individual CD8+ T cell subset underwent sorting in triplicate at around 300,000 cells apiece. Identification of naive CD8+ T cells rested on CD45RO-CCR7+CD27+CD95- status. The CDR3 covers 15 residues. Germline CDR1 is SGHTA and CDR2 is FQGTGA. Sequenced input: naive CXCR3+ CD8+ T cells from blood. Subset specified: CD45RO-CCR7+CD27+CD95- naive CD8+ T cells expressing CXCR3 (TNR3+). The receptor's source is a human donor in good health. Some clones in this sample may be carry-over from other donors' samples. The gene calls are TRBV7-3 and TRBJ2-4; TCRdb outputs TRBD1, but without DNA this stays unchecked. CDR3: CASSLWADPTSIQYF. The variable domain in full, with the rest retrieved from reference TRBV7-3 and TRBJ2-4, is GAGVSQTPSNKVTEKGKYVELRCDPISGHTALYWYRQSLGQGPEFLIYFQGTGAADDSGLPNDRFFAVRPEGSVSTLKIQRTERGDSAVYLCASSLWADPTSIQYFGAGTRLSVL.